Listed below are T cell receptor beta chains from one sample, sequenced in a study of T cell repertoires in cytomegalovirus infection. In TCRdb, the reads were re-called with MiXCR into one record per CDR3 protein. The sample has about 250,000 distinct CDR3 sequences; approximately 13% are singletons. Sequencing was carried out using PBMCs. The source of these receptors is a human donor in good health (CMV status not recorded). Some clones in this sample may be carry-over from other donors' samples. CDR3s include the opening cysteine and the closing phenylalanine or tryptophan.

v_call cdr3_aa
TRBV12-3/TRBV12-4 CASSLRGGNSPLHF
TRBV11-2 CASSSQKVTEAFF
TRBV28 CASSSIGSYTF
TRBV19 CASRNTGQGVAGELFF
TRBV20-1 CSARDGSRYHNEQFF
TRBV7-2 CASSSRRGSGGLRYNEQFF
TRBV7-2 CASSLRQGTGELFF
TRBV20-1 CSALSGLAADTQYF
TRBV5-1 CASTFGDPTGELFF
TRBV28 CASSLGGLQETQYF
TRBV28 CASSSPGQGRTNEKLFF
TRBV5-1 CASSWKEATEAFF
TRBV6-1 CASTGTSGPGETQYF
TRBV7-2 CASSLAGGGSPLHF
TRBV15 CATSRDYGGTGEGRQPQHF
TRBV29-1 CSAYMNTEAFF
TRBV7-9 CASSGPGQGFDEQYF
TRBV5-1 CASRSGVGGGHDEQFF
TRBV20-1 CSARGEDYYNSPLHF
TRBV5-5 CASSLGLAAVLSYNEQFF
TRBV6-2/TRBV6-3 CASSYLQGAETQYF
TRBV6-2/TRBV6-3 CASTSLNTGELFF
TRBV5-1 CASSFGLAATDGQQETQYF
TRBV29-1 CSVRDEDQPQHF
TRBV11-3 CASSPYGGNTILETQYF
TRBV14 CASSAGGLLETQYF
TRBV9 CASSSSGTSGRASYNEQFF
TRBV12-5 CASGLKNEQFF
TRBV28 CASSLPGQGVTNEKLFF
TRBV5-1 CASSLEVGGGTDTQYF
TRBV27 CASSLLTGNTEAFF
TRBV12-3/TRBV12-4 CASSQGPYEQYF
TRBV12-3/TRBV12-4 CASSRPGQTLNYTF
TRBV6-6 CASSYKENTEAFF
TRBV29-1 CSATTGGGGEAFF
TRBV6-2/TRBV6-3 CASSYAAGTVMNTEAFF